This T cell receptor beta chain stems from a study of blood T cell repertoires in COVID-19. About the research overall: Acute and convalescent COVID-19 samples came from the United States, Italy and Spain. T cells, B-cell-depleted T cells, or PBMCs supplied cDNA or gDNA.

Remarks on this clone: Other DNA sequences in the same sample also yield this CDR3.

In the source study's methods: Amplification of reference gene primers was used by the study to estimate nucleated cell counts. Measured with immunoSEQ multiplex PCR; TCRdb has only the in-frame clones, and not every one. V and J calls plus clone size are reproduced from that table; the DNA served to infer D and trimming. The data contain hundreds of thousands of clones, over 80% of them singletons. The germline V gene encodes CDR1 MNHEY and CDR2 SVGAGI. J was trimmed by 4 bases and V by 5 bases; bases with no gene match: 5. The CDR3 loop spans 14 amino acids. Sequenced material: peripheral blood. The V and J genes are TRBV6-5 and TRBJ1-5; TRBD1 agrees at 7 bases. The sequence derives from a woman in her late teens or twenties with acute or convalescent COVID-19. CDR3 residues: CASSPRQGNQPQHF. CDR3 DNA: TGTGCCAGCAGTCCCAGACAGGGAAATCAGCCCCAGCATTTT.